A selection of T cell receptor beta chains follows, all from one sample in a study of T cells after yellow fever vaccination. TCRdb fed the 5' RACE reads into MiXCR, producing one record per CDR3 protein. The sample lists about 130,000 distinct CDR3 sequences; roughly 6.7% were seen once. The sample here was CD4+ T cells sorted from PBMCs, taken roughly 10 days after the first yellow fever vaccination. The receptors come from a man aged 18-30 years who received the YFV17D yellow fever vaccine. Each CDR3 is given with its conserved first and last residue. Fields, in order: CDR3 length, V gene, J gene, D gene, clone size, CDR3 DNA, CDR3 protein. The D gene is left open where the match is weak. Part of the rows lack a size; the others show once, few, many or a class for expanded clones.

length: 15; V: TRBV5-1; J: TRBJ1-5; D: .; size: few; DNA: TGCGCCAGCAGCTTATTAGGGGGGCGCGATCAGCCCCAGCATTTT; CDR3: CASSLLGGRDQPQHF
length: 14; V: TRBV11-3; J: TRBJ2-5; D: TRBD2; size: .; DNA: TGTGCCAGCAGTTCGGGGGGGGCACAAGAGACCCAGTACTTC; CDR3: CASSSGGAQETQYF
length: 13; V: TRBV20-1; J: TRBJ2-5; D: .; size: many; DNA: TGCAGTGCTAGAAGAGCCCCGAGGGAGACCCAGTACTTC; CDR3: CSARRAPRETQYF
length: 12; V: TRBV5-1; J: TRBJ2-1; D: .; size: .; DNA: TGCGCCAGCAGCTTGGGTGGCAATGAGCAGTTCTTC; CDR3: CASSLGGNEQFF
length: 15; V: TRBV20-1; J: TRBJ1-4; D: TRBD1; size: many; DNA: TGCAGTGCTAAGGGGGGGACAGGGTTCGGAGAAAAACTGTTTTTT; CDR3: CSAKGGTGFGEKLFF
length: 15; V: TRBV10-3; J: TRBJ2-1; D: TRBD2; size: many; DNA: TGTGCCATCAGTGAGGGGGGGGGAAGTTACAATGAGCAGTTCTTC; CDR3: CAISEGGGSYNEQFF
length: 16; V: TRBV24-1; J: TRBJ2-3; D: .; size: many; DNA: TGTGCCACCAGTGATTCCGGGACGGCTAGCACAGATACGCAGTATTTT; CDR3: CATSDSGTASTDTQYF
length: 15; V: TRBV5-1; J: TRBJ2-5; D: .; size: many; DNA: TGCGCCAGCAGCTCGAGACTGGGAGCAGGGGAGACCCAGTACTTC; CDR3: CASSSRLGAGETQYF
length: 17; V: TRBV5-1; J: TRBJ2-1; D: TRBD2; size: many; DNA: TGCGCCAGCAGCCTCCGAGTCTCCGGGGGGACCTACAATGAGCAGTTCTTC; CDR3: CASSLRVSGGTYNEQFF
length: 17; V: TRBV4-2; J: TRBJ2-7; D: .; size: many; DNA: TGTGCCAGCAGCCAAGGAGGGGTAGAACCCCGCTCCTACGAGCAGTACTTC; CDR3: CASSQGGVEPRSYEQYF
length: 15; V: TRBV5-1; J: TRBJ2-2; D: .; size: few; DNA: TGCGCCAGCAGCTTGTCCCCGATGAACACCGGGGAGCTGTTTTTT; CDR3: CASSLSPMNTGELFF
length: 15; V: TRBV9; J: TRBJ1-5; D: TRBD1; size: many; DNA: TGTGCCAGCAGCGCGGGGACAGGTCAAAATCAGCCCCAGCATTTT; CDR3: CASSAGTGQNQPQHF
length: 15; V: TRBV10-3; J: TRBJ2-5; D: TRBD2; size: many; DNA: TGTGCCAGCCTCCCTAGCGGGGGGGCCCAAGAGACCCAGTACTTC; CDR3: CASLPSGGAQETQYF
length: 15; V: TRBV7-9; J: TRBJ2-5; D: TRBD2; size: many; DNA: TGTGCCAGCAGCATTGGCGGCGGGGGAGGAGAGACCCAGTACTTC; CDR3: CASSIGGGGGETQYF
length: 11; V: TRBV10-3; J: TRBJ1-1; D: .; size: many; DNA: TGTGCCATCAAGGGGGACACTGAAGCTTTCTTT; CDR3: CAIKGDTEAFF
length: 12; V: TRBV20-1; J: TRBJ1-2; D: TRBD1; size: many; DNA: TGCAGTGCTTTACAGGGGGCGGAGGGCTACACCTTC; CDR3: CSALQGAEGYTF
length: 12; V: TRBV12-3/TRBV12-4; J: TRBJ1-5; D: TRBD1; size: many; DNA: TGTGCCAGCACTACGGACAGGCAGCCCCAGCATTTT; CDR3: CASTTDRQPQHF
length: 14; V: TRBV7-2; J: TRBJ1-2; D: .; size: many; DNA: TGTGCCAGCAGCTTAGCTCAGGGGCTCTATGGCTACACCTTC; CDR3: CASSLAQGLYGYTF
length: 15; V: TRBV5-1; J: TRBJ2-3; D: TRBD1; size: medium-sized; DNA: TGCGCCAGCAGCTTGATGGACAGGGGAACAGATACGCAGTATTTT; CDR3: CASSLMDRGTDTQYF
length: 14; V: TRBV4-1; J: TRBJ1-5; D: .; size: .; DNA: TGCGCCAGCAGCCAAGAGAGGATCAATCAGCCCCAGCATTTT; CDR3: CASSQERINQPQHF
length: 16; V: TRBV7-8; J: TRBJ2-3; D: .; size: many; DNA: TGTGCCAGCAGCCAGGTACGGGTCCGCGACACAGATACGCAGTATTTT; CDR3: CASSQVRVRDTDTQYF
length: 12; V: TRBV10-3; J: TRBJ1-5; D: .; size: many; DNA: TGTGCCATCAGTGTTGACCGACAGCCCCAGCATTTT; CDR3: CAISVDRQPQHF
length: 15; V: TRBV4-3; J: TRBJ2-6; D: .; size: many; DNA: TGCGCCAGCAGCCAAGTGGCTCTGGGCGCCAACGTCCTGACTTTC; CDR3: CASSQVALGANVLTF
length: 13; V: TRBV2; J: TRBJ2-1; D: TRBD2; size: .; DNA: TGTGCCAGCAGTGGCGGGGGGCTCAATGAGCAGTTCTTC; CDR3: CASSGGGLNEQFF
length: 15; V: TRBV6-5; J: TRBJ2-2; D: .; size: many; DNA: TGTGCCAGCAGTTACTCAACTACCGACACCGGGGAGCTGTTTTTT; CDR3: CASSYSTTDTGELFF
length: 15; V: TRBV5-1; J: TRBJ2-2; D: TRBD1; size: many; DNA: TGCGCCAGCAGCTACCTACAGGGGGAACACGGGGAGCTGTTTTTT; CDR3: CASSYLQGEHGELFF
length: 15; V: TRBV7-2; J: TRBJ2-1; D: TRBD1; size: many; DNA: TGTGCCAGCAGCTTAGCCAGGACAGGGGGCGGTGAGCAGTTCTTC; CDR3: CASSLARTGGGEQFF
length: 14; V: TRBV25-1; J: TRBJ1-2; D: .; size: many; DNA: TGTGCCAGCAGTTTCCCCGGTAGGGATACTGGCTACACCTTC; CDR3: CASSFPGRDTGYTF
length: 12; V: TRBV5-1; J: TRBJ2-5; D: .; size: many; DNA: TGCGCCAGCGAGGGGACCGAGGAGACCCAGTACTTC; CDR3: CASEGTEETQYF
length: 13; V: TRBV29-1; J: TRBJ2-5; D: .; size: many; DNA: TGCAGCGTCGAGTTGGGGTTCCAAGAGACCCAGTACTTC; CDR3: CSVELGFQETQYF
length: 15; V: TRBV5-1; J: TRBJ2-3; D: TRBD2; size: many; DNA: TGCGCCAGCAGCTTGCTAGCGGGGGGGCAGGATACGCAGTATTTT; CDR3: CASSLLAGGQDTQYF
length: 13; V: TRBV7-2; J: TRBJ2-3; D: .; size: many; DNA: TGTGCCAGCAGCTGGAGACAGACGGATACGCAGTATTTT; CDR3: CASSWRQTDTQYF
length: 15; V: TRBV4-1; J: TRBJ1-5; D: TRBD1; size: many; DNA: TGCGCCAGCAGCCGGGGACAGGGGTATTATCAGCCCCAGCATTTT; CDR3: CASSRGQGYYQPQHF
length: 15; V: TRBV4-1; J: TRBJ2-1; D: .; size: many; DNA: TGCGCCAGCAGCCAAAGCCTCCAGGTATACAATGAGCAGTTCTTC; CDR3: CASSQSLQVYNEQFF
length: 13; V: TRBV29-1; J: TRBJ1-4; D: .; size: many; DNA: TGCAGCGCCGGCAGGGGAGCCCCTGAAAAACTGTTTTTT; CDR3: CSAGRGAPEKLFF
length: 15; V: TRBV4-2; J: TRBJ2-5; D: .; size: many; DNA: TGTGCCAGCAGCTTAAACGGGGGATTTGGGGAGACCCAGTACTTC; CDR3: CASSLNGGFGETQYF
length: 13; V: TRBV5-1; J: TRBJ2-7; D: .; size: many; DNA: TGCGCCAGCAGCTTGGCCCGTGGTTACGAGCAGTACTTC; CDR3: CASSLARGYEQYF
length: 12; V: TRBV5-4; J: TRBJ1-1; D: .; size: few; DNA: TGTGCCAGCAGCTTGGACTGGCAGGAAGCTTTCTTT; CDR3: CASSLDWQEAFF
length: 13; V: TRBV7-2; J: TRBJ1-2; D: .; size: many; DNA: TGTGCCAGCAGCTTGATATTAGATTATGGCTACACCTTC; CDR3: CASSLILDYGYTF
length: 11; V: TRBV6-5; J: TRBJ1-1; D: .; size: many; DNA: TGTGCCAGCAGTTACTTGGCTGAAGCTTTCTTT; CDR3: CASSYLAEAFF
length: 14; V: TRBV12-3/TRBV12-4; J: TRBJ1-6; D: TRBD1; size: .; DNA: TGTGCCAGCAGTTCGGGACAGGGGATTCGACCCCTCCACTTT; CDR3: CASSSGQGIRPLHF
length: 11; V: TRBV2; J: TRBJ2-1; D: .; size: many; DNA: TGTGCCAGCAGTGGCCTAGCGGAGCAGTTCTTC; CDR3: CASSGLAEQFF
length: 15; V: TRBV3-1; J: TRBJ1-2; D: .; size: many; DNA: TGTGCCAGCAGTCCAAGATCCGGGGTATCGGATGGCTACACCTTC; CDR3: CASSPRSGVSDGYTF
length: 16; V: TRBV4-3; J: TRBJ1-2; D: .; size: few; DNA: TGCGCCAGCAGCCAAGACTCGTCGGGGTCCAACTATGGCTACACCTTC; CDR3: CASSQDSSGSNYGYTF
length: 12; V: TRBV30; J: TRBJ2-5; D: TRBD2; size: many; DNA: TGTGCCGGACGACTAGCAGCAGAGACCCAGTACTTC; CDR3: CAGRLAAETQYF
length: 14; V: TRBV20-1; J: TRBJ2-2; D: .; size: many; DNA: TGCAGTGCTGCGGGTGGCGCGGGGACCGGGGAGCTGTTTTTT; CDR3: CSAAGGAGTGELFF